This T cell receptor beta chain was sequenced in a study of blood T cell repertoires in COVID-19 (dated by TCRdb to between 2020 and 2021). Study-wide context: Samples from collaborators originated in the United States, Italy and Spain and spanned both the acute and convalescent phases of COVID-19. The prospective study material was composed of cDNA or gDNA derived from T cells, B-cell-depleted T cells, or PBMCs. The dataset comprised deeply sampled blood TCRbeta repertoires from subjects exposed to, actively infected with, or recovered from COVID-19. The repertoires were made available in a free public database intended to serve as a resource for research on the immune response to SARS-CoV-2. Samples were obtained from the ongoing ImmuneRACE study (first 160 participants) and from roughly 1,300 subjects provided by 6 global collaborators. Nearly every sample came with metadata listing a de-identified subject ID, COVID-19 status, age in years and sex. HLA class I and class II types, where available, came from metadata supplied by the sample provider rather than from assay-based typing. The study at large found these results: Clinical and demographic metadata were provided uncurated, with the amount varying by source and participant.

Germline trimming amounts to 1 base on V and 4 bases on J, with 2 as the count of junction bases outside the gene matches. The CDR3 sequence holds 15 residues, the cysteine and phenylalanine included. The CDR3 DNA has 45 bases and is translated from base 1. Per the germline V gene, SGHTA is the CDR1 and FQGNSA is the CDR2. The immunoSEQ Assay, a bias-controlled multiplex PCR, was used to amplify TCRbeta CDR3 regions from genomic DNA. Per the original workflow: Nucleated cell counts per sample were estimated from amplification of reference gene primers within the assay. To quantify the absolute abundance of each unique TCRbeta CDR3 rearrangement, sequence reads were collapsed and filtered. For each sample, productive Simpson clonality was calculated as the square root of Simpson's diversity index over productive rearrangements. TCRdb took this table from immuneACCESS and kept in-frame rearrangements with V and J called. Such tables lack part of the clones; where checked against another copy, unresolved V genes explain under half of the gap, and the rest is unexplained. The V and J calls and the clone size are those of that table, but D and trimming were determined from the DNA. The sample yields under 350,000 clones; over 65% were counted once. In total, the top ten clones hold 4.6% of the sample.

As to this clone: Its binding antigen is unknown. No much larger clone is present one base from it, and per-base qualities are unavailable.

A second Seattle source provided samples from volunteer blood donors who had recovered from COVID-19. Each collaborating institution followed its own protocols to collect whole blood in K2EDTA tubes. For TCRbeta analysis, collaborators shipped samples as frozen whole blood, isolated PBMCs, or DNA extracted from either of those sample types. The sequence joins TRBV7-2 to TRBJ2-7; 12 of the junction bases match TRBD2. Sequencing was done on a sample of peripheral blood. The sequence was collected from a man in his sixties who had recovered from COVID-19. At the DNA level, the sequence is TGTGCCAGCAGCTTAGAACTAGCGGGGGGTTACGAGCAGTACTTC. It translates to CASSLELAGGYEQYF.